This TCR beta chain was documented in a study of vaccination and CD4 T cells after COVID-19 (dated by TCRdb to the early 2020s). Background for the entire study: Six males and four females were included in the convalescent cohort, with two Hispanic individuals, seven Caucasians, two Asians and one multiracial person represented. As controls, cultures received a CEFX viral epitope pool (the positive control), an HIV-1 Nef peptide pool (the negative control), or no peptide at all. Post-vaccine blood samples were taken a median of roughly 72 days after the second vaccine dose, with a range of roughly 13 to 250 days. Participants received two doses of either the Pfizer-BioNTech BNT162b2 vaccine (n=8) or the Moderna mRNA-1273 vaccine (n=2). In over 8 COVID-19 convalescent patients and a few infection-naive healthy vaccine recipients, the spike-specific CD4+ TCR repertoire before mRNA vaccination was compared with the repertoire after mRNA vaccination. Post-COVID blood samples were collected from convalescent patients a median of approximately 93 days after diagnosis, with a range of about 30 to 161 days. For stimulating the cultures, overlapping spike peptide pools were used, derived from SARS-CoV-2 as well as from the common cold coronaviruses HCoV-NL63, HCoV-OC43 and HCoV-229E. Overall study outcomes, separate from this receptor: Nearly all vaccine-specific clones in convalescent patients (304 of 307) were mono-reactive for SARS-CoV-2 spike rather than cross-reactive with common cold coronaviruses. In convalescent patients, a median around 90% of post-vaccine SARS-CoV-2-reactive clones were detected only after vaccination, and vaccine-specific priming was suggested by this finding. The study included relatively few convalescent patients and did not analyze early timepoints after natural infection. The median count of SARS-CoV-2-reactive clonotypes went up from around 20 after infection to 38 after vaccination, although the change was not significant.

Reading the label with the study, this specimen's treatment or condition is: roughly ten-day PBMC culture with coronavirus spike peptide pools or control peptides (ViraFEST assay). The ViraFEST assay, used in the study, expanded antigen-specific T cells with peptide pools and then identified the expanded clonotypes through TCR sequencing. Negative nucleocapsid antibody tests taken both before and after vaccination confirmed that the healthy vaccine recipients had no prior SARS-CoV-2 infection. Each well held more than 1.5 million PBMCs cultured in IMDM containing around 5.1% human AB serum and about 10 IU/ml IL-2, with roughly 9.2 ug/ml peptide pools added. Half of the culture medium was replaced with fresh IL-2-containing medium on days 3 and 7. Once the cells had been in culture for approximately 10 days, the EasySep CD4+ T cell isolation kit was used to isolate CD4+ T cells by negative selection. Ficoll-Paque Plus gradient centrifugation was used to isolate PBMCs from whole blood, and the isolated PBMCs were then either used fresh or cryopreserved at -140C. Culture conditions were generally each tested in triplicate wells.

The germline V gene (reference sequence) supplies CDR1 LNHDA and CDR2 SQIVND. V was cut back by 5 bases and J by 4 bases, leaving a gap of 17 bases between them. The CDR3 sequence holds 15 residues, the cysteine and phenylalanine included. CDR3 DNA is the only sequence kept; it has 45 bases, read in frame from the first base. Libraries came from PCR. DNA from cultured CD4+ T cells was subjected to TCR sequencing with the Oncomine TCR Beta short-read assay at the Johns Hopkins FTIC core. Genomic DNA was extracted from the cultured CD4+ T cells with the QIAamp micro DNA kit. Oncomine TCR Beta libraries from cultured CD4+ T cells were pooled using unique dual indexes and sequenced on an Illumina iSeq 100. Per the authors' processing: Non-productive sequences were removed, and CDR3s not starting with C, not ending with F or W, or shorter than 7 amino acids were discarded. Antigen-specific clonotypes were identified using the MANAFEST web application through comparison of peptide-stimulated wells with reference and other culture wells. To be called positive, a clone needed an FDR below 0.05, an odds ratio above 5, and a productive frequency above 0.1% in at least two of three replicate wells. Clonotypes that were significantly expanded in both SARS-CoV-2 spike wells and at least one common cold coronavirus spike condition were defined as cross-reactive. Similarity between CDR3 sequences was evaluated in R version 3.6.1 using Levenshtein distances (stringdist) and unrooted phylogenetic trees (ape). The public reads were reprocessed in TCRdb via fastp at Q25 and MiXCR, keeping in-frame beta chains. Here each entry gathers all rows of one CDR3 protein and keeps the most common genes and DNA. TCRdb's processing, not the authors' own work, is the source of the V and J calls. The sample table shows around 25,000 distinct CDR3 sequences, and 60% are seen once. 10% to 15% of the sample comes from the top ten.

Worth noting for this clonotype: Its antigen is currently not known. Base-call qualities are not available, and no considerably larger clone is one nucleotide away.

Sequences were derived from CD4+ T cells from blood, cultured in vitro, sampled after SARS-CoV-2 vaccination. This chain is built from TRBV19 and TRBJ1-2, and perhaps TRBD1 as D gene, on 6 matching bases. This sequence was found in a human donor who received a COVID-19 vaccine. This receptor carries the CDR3 CASSPQEGVPYGYTF. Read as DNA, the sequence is TGTGCCAGTAGTCCCCAGGAGGGGGTACCCTATGGCTACACCTTC.